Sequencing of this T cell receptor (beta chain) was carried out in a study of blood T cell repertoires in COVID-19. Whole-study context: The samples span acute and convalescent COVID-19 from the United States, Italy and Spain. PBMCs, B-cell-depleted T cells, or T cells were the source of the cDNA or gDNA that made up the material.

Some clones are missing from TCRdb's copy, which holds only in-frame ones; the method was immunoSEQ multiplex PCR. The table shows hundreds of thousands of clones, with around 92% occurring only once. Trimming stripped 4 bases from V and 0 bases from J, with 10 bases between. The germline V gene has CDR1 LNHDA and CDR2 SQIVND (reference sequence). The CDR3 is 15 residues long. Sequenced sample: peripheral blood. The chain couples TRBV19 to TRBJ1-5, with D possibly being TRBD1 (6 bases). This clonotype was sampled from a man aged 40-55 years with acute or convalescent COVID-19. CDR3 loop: CASSTRTVSNQPQHF. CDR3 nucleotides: TGTGCCAGTAGTACGAGGACAGTTAGCAATCAGCCCCAGCATTTT.